The rows below give T cell receptor beta chains drawn from one sample of a study of cytomegalovirus exposure and HLA in healthy donors. Measured with immunoSEQ multiplex PCR; TCRdb has only the in-frame clones, and not every one. The sample holds some 180,000 clones; about 69% are singletons and the top ten take about 2.7%. The sequencing input was PBMCs. The receptor set was obtained from a male donor in good health and CMV-seronegative. Each CDR3 is given without its conserved first and last residue. A D gene is named only where the DNA matches it firmly. Some rows have no size entry. The others give once, few or many, or a class for an expanded clone.

j_gene | d_gene | abundance | v_gene | CDR3aa
TRBJ1-5 | TRBD1 | few | TRBV29-1 | SVEWDSTNQPQH
TRBJ2-7 | NA | NA | TRBV5-1 | ASSYNYEQY
TRBJ2-7 | TRBD2 | NA | TRBV7-8 | ASSSTSGISYEQY
TRBJ2-7 | NA | NA | TRBV20-1 | SAREQHEQY
TRBJ2-3 | TRBD2 | NA | TRBV5-1 | ASSISGGAPDTQY
TRBJ2-7 | TRBD2 | NA | TRBV28 | ASSTSGPAPKQY
TRBJ2-7 | TRBD2 | NA | TRBV30 | AWSSLAGGTYEQY
TRBJ1-5 | TRBD1 | NA | TRBV30 | AWSGDRVDQPQH
TRBJ1-1 | NA | NA | TRBV6-4 | ASSGQENTEAF
TRBJ1-5 | TRBD1 | NA | TRBV19 | ASSIDERGLRDQPQH
TRBJ2-1 | TRBD1 | NA | TRBV4-1 | ASRQGARYNEQF
TRBJ2-7 | NA | few | TRBV4-2 | ASSQDLGMGGGEQY
TRBJ1-1 | NA | NA | TRBV6-5 | ASSYPGMSTEAF
TRBJ2-1 | NA | NA | TRBV30 | AWSTLSGNEQF
TRBJ1-2 | NA | few | TRBV6-5 | ASSPLAWNYGYT
TRBJ2-1 | NA | NA | TRBV20-1 | SARHTEQF
TRBJ1-1 | NA | NA | TRBV7-9 | ASSMYRVGTEAF
TRBJ1-4 | NA | NA | TRBV10-3 | AIRGGSNEKLF
TRBJ2-3 | NA | NA | TRBV30 | AWTGSTDTQY
TRBJ2-3 | NA | NA | TRBV6-4 | ASSDFGGTSTDTQY
TRBJ1-3 | NA | NA | TRBV5-4 | ASSRPPGDTIY
TRBJ2-5 | TRBD1 | NA | TRBV5-4 | ASSGQGAETQY
TRBJ1-5 | TRBD1 | NA | TRBV2 | ASREGQSYSNQPQH
TRBJ2-1 | TRBD2 | NA | TRBV4-3 | ASSQDTSGSRELYNEQF
TRBJ2-5 | TRBD1 | NA | TRBV4-1 | ASSQDPTGGYGEQY
TRBJ2-7 | TRBD1 | NA | TRBV29-1 | SVEGTGREQY
TRBJ1-1 | NA | once | TRBV19 | ASRAGAMNTEAF
TRBJ2-3 | TRBD2 | NA | TRBV6-6 | ASSTLAGQY
TRBJ1-1 | NA | NA | TRBV9 | ASSVAPTGIGRVPIEAF
TRBJ1-1 | TRBD1 | NA | TRBV18 | ASSPPNRGPTEAF
TRBJ1-5 | NA | NA | TRBV28 | ASLGWSLSAVQPQH
TRBJ2-3 | NA | NA | TRBV28 | ASITPGGSDTQY
TRBJ1-1 | NA | NA | TRBV5-1 | ASSSGGGTNLNTEAF
TRBJ2-2 | TRBD1 | NA | TRBV6-5 | ASSSTGRDTGELF
TRBJ2-2 | NA | NA | TRBV2 | ASSYARNTGELF
TRBJ2-7 | TRBD2 | NA | TRBV10-3 | AISDPGLAGAEQY
TRBJ1-1 | NA | NA | TRBV27 | ASSLLNRLEAF
TRBJ1-2 | TRBD1 | NA | TRBV7-9 | ASSLAPTGGSSYT
TRBJ1-1 | NA | NA | TRBV28 | ASTGFTEAF
TRBJ1-2 | NA | NA | TRBV7-9 | ASSLTRGPGNYGYT
TRBJ2-7 | TRBD2 | NA | TRBV28 | ASSKSYQWGGFYEQY
TRBJ2-1 | NA | NA | TRBV9 | ASSLFSGSYNEQF
TRBJ1-2 | TRBD1 | few | TRBV6-1 | ASILQGGPYGYT
TRBJ2-7 | NA | NA | TRBV30 | ALSSPYEQY
TRBJ2-1 | NA | NA | TRBV28 | ASRQGDEQF
TRBJ1-5 | NA | NA | TRBV7-2 | ASSLRGKDQPQH
NA | NA | NA | TRBV19 | ATSLGLREHYEQY
TRBJ2-1 | NA | NA | TRBV6-5 | ASSYSAGLHNEQF
TRBJ2-2 | NA | NA | TRBV30 | AWRESQKTVWAGELF
TRBJ1-5 | NA | NA | TRBV30 | AWGPGRQTGQPQH
TRBJ1-4 | NA | few | TRBV6-5 | ASSYSGRAEKLF
TRBJ2-1 | TRBD2 | NA | TRBV10-3 | AIRPSSGPYNEQF
TRBJ2-1 | NA | NA | TRBV30 | AWTVGSEQF
TRBJ2-4 | TRBD2 | NA | TRBV7-9 | ASSLGLAGAKNIQY